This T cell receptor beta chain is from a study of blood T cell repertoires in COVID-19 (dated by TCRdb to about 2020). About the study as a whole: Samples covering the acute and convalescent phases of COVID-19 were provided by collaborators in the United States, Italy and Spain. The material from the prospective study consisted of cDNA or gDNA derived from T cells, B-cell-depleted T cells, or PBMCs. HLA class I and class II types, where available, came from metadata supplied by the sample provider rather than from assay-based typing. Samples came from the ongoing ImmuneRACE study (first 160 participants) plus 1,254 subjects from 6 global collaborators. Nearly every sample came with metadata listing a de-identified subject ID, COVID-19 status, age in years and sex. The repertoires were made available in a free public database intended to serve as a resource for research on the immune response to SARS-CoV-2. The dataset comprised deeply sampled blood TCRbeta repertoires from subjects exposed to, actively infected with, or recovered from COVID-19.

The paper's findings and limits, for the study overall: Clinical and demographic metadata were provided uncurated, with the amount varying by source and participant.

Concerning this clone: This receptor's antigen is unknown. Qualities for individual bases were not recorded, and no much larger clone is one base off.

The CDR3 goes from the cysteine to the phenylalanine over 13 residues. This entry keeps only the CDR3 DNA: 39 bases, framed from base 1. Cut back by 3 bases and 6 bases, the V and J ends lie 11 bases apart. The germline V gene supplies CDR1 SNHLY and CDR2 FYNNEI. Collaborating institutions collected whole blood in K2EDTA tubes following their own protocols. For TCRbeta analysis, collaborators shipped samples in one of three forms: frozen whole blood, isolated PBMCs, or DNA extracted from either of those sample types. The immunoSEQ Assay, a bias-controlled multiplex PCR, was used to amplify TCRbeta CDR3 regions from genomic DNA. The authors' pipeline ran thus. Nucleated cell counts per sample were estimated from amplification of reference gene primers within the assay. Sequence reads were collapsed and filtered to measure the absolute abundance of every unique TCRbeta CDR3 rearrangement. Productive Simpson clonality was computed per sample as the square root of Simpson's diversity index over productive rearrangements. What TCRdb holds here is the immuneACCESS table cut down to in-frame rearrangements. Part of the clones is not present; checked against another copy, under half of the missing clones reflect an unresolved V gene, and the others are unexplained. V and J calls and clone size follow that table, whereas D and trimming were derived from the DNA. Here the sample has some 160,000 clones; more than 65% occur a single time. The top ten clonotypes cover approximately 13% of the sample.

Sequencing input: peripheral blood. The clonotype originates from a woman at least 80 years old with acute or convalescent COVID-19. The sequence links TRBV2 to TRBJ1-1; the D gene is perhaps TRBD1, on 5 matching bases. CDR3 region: CASSDLGAAEAFF. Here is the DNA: TGTGCCAGCAGTGACCTAGGGGCGGCTGAAGCTTTCTTT. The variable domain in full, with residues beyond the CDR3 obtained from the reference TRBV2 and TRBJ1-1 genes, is EPEVTQTPSHQVTQMGQEVILRCVPISNHLYFYWYRQILGQKVEFLVSFYNNEISEKSEIFDDQFSVERPDGSNFTLKIRSTKLEDSAMYFCASSDLGAAEAFFGQGTRLTVV.